This T cell receptor (beta chain) was sequenced during a study of blood T cell repertoires in COVID-19. Study-level information: Researchers got acute and convalescent COVID-19 samples from the United States, Italy and Spain.

This clone was seen a handful of times. The ends lost 0 bases at V and 4 bases at J; junction bases unmatched: 12. CDR1 and CDR2 (germline): LGHNA, YNFKEQ. The CDR3 consists of 17 residues. Participant age was roughly 18 to 95 years, and participants resided in roughly 24 US areas. Categorization into cohorts depended on clinical history that participants reported. Repertoires were generated with immunoSEQ multiplex PCR, while TCRdb's copy carries only in-frame clones and drops some. Among about 160,000 clones, approximately 84% were seen once, and the ten largest hold about 6.5%. This chain links TRBV4-2 with TRBJ2-7; TRBD2 agrees at 7 bases. This clonotype was sampled from a woman in her forties or fifties who had recovered from COVID-19. Sequenced material: PBMCs or T cells enriched from blood (not recorded which). The chain's CDR3 is CASSQEDSGGNRYEQYF. CDR3 in DNA: TGTGCCAGCAGCCAAGAGGATTCGGGAGGTAACCGGTACGAGCAGTACTTC.